The rows below give T cell receptor beta chains drawn from one sample of a study of blood T cell repertoires in COVID-19. Only in-frame clones appear in the TCRdb table, and some are missing; sequencing was by immunoSEQ multiplex PCR. The sample has about 250,000 clones, approximately 78% seen once; the top ten hold 5%. What was sequenced was PBMCs or T cells enriched from blood (not recorded which). Receptor source: a man in his forties or fifties who had been exposed to COVID-19. Each CDR3 is given with its conserved first and last residue. Only part of the rows carry a size: once, few, many, or a class if the clone is expanded.

>.|TRBV5-1|TRBJ2-7
CASRSTGTLYEQYF
>.|TRBV27|TRBJ1-6
CASSFLDRRNSPLHF
>.|TRBV6-5|TRBJ1-2
CASSYSDGGYGYTF
>.|TRBV6-5|TRBJ1-5
CASSPDRVPNQPQHF
>.|TRBV11-3|TRBJ1-2
CASSLGSLTDGYTF
>.|TRBV4-2|TRBJ1-1
CASSHPIGTANTEAFF
>.|TRBV7-9|TRBJ2-5
CASSLDRAGETQYF
>.|TRBV14|TRBJ1-6
CASRELGSPLHF
>.|TRBV9|TRBJ2-7
CASSPTSGSSYEQYF
>once|TRBV2|TRBJ2-1
CASSTGLEQFF
>.|TRBV12-3/TRBV12-4|TRBJ1-1
CASSFGEEAFF
>.|TRBV6-5|TRBJ1-5
CASSPGTGYNQPQHF
>.|TRBV2|TRBJ2-7
CASSDQTGGLREQYF
>.|TRBV3-1/TRBV3-2|TRBJ1-5
CASSQGAVINQPQHF
>.|TRBV10-1|TRBJ2-3
CASSVGPSGTTDTQYF
>.|TRBV6-5|TRBJ2-7
CASSFSGRASYEQYF
>.|TRBV30|TRBJ1-6
CAWSAQGASYNSPLHF
>.|TRBV7-9|TRBJ2-1
CASGTRAGSHNEQFF
>.|TRBV7-9|TRBJ2-7
CASSAQPGQAKHYYEQYF
>.|TRBV6-5|TRBJ1-5
CASSPLRVIQPQHF
>.|TRBV7-3|TRBJ2-3
CASSSNPLLWESKGTQYF
>.|TRBV30|TRBJ1-1
CAWRPREDTEAFF
>.|TRBV19|TRBJ2-3
CASSRDQGAFGTDTQYF
>once|TRBV6-5|TRBJ1-5
CATRQGTLQPQHF
>.|TRBV15|TRBJ2-7
CATSRGAGLAGGYEQYF
>.|TRBV24-1|TRBJ2-6
CATSDRLTNSGANVLTF
>few|TRBV18|TRBJ2-5
CASSQWYTETQYF
>.|TRBV11-2|TRBJ2-5
CASTTGETQYF
>few|TRBV5-1|TRBJ1-1
CASSLPQGNTEAFF
>.|TRBV24-1|TRBJ2-2
CATSPGGGTGELFF
>.|TRBV10-3|TRBJ2-1
CAISEGRGSYNEQFF
>.|TRBV11-2|TRBJ2-1
CASSFGRELLHEQFF
>.|TRBV19|TRBJ1-4
CASSNPLDRKNEKLFF
>.|TRBV6-1|TRBJ2-1
CASSEEGQVYNEQFF
>.|TRBV6-5|TRBJ2-2
CASRDTSNTGELFF
>.|TRBV5-6|TRBJ1-5
CASSLGWGGDRQPQHF
>once|TRBV27|TRBJ1-2
CASSLSFRDYGYTF
>.|TRBV11-2|TRBJ2-2
CASSFQRDSNTGELFF
>.|TRBV25-1|TRBJ2-7
CASAPGQRYEQYF
>.|TRBV2|TRBJ2-7
CASTTEDRISYEQYF
>.|TRBV12-3/TRBV12-4|TRBJ2-7
CASSTYRGYEQYF
>.|TRBV5-1|TRBJ1-5
CASSLGQDTVNQPQHF
>.|TRBV14|TRBJ2-5
CASSPWTGANTETQYF